This T cell receptor beta chain is from a study of CD8+CD57+ T cells in acquired aplastic anemia. Findings and limits, study-wide: About 27 shared CD8+ CDR3s appeared highly expressed within patients' immunodominant clones. Patients versus controls showed no significant CD8+ Simpson's diversity difference.

In this sample, this clonotype turned up many times. The antigen is not known. CDR3 and TCR beta VDJ profiling relied on genomic DNA as the template. TCRdb reanalysed the reads using MiXCR and keeps one entry per CDR3 protein. The sample carries about 210,000 distinct CDR3 sequences, around 60% recorded once. The CDR3 is made up of 17 amino acids. J lost 6 bases, V lost 4 bases, and 7 bases had no gene match. Germline CDR1 KGHDR, CDR2 SFDVKD. The V gene is TRBV24-1, the J gene TRBJ2-3; TRBD2 matches at 15 bases. This receptor was taken from a human donor in good health. Sequencing input: sorted CD4+, CD8+, or CD8+CD57+ T cells (not recorded which) from PBMCs. In nucleotides, the CDR3 is TGTGCCACCAGTGACCCTGGACTAGCGGGAGGGGTGGATACGCAGTATTTT. It codes for CATSDPGLAGGVDTQYF.